The sequence of this T cell receptor (beta chain) was determined in a study of graft-versus-host responses after intestinal transplantation. In the study overall: Anti-thymocyte globulin was used for induction in all recipients, who then took tacrolimus and steroids for approximately three years. Study conclusions and caveats: Early after transplant, HvG declines were associated with peak levels of circulating GvH clones. In recipient marrow, GvH clones were found, and some appeared first in ileum or blood.

As regards this clone: Antigen unknown.

From germline, CDR1 is MGHRA and CDR2 YSYEKL. There are 15 residues in the CDR3. The junction had 9 bases not matched to a gene; V was cut back by 2 bases and J by 9 bases. Clones were sequenced by immunoSEQ multiplex PCR, and TCRdb holds only the in-frame ones, with some missing. The sample has some 85,000 clones, more than 75% seen once; the top ten hold 8%. The source of this sequence is a human donor who was the organ donor for an intestinal transplant. The material was unstimulated CD8+ T cells sorted from spleen or lymph node cells, obtained before transplant. This chain joins TRBV4-1 and TRBJ2-1; 8 nucleotides line up with TRBD2. The CDR3 nucleotides are TGCGCCAGCAGCCAACCCTTCTCGGGGGGGCGTGAGCAGTTCTTC. Translated, it gives CASSQPFSGGREQFF.